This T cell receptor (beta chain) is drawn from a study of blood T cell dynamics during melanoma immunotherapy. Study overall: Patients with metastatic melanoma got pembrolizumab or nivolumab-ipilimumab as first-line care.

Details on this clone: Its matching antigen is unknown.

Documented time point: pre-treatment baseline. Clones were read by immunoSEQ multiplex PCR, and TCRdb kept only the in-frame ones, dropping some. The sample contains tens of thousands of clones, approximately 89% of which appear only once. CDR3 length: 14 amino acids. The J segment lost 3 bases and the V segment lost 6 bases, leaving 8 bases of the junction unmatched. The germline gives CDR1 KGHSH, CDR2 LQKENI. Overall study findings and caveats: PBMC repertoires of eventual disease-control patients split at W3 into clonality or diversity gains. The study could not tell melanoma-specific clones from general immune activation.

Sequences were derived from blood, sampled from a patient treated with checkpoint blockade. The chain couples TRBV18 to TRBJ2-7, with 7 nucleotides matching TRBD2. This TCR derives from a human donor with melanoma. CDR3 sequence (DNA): TGTGCCAGCTCCCAAGCCGGGGGGTTCTACGAGCAGTACTTC. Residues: CASSQAGGFYEQYF.